This record concerns one T cell receptor (beta chain) sequence. The target antigen is unknown. At survey level, the immunoSEQ assay was run in its v3.0 version. The protocol was immunoSEQ multiplex PCR, while the TCRdb copy is restricted to in-frame clones and leaves out a portion. The sample holds about 36,000 clones, around 79% seen once. This specimen comes from a study of long-term antiretroviral therapy in people with HIV. Overall study findings and caveats: ART adherence, viral resistance and therapy changes were not recorded.

Germline V gene data show CDR1 as SGDLS and CDR2 as YYNGEE. The ends lost 4 bases at V and 9 bases at J; junction bases unmatched: 22. CDR3 length equals 18 residues. Researchers secured at least one pre-ART and at least two post-ART PBMC samples from each donor. In each sample, about 0.9-10 million cryopreserved PBMC were present before DNA extraction. This clonotype was sampled from a man aged 18 to 35 with HIV. This material consisted of unsorted PBMCs, taken 0.6 years after starting antiretroviral therapy. This chain connects TRBV9 to TRBJ2-7, with 10 positions matching TRBD2. The CDR3 nucleotides read TGTGCCAGCAGCCCTTTCGCCACGGGCCCAGCGGGAGGGCCGGGGCAGTACTTC. Translating it yields CASSPFATGPAGGPGQYF.